The TCR beta chain under discussion was sequenced for a study of human T cells and chemical hapten exposure. Findings and limits, study-wide: Donors were affected by alopecia, so their immune reaction might vary from that of healthy individuals.

This clonotype was seen only a few times. What it binds is unknown. TCRdb reprocessed the RACE reads via MiXCR and lists one record per CDR3 protein. This table has 75,000 to 90,000 distinct CDR3 sequences, 12% appearing once. Noted time point: patch test 1, 2 weeks after DPC sensitization. Regarding treatment: therapeutic diphenylcyclopropenone sensitization with weekly scalp DPC. Unfractionated whole blood served as the source for total RNA extraction. The TCR was taken from an older woman with alopecia areata. Some clones in this sample may be carry-over from other donors' samples. The sequencing here drew on whole blood, taken in connection with sensitization to the hapten diphenylcyclopropenone (DPC).

The CDR3 DNA is TGCACCGCAACCACGGACAGGGAGGGAGATGGCTACACCTTC. Translated, it gives CTATTDREGDGYTF. This chain joins TRBV20-1 and TRBJ1-2, with 8 bases matching TRBD1. Germline V gene lookup returns CDR1 DFQATT and CDR2 SNEGSKA (reference sequence). The CDR3 is 14 amino acids.